This T cell receptor (beta chain) was retrieved from a study of blood T cell repertoires in COVID-19. As for the study in general: COVID-19 samples from acute and convalescent phases originated in the United States, Italy and Spain.

Trimming removed 3 bases from V and 4 bases from J, with 16 bases in between. The V gene's germline CDR1 is KGHSH and CDR2 LQKENI. The CDR3 is 16 residues long. Enrolled through a virtual design, the participants were between about 18 and 100 years of age and came from about two dozen US areas. Which cohort a participant joined came from the clinical history participants gave. This table comes from immunoSEQ multiplex PCR, and its TCRdb copy is limited to in-frame clones, with some not included. The sample lists roughly 300,000 clones, nearly 90% occurring once. This clone was detected only once. The source is a woman aged 30 to 39 who had recovered from COVID-19. V is TRBV18 and J is TRBJ1-3; D possibly corresponds to TRBD1 (6 bases). The sample was PBMCs or T cells enriched from blood (not recorded which). The CDR3 is CASSPHAAGAGNTIYF. CDR3 nucleotides: TGTGCCAGCTCACCCCACGCAGCGGGGGCGGGAAACACCATATATTTT.